These 11 T cell receptor beta chains share one sample of origin, sequenced in a study of T-cell memory formation after mild COVID-19. TCRdb re-called the 5' RACE reads with MiXCR, one entry per CDR3 protein. This sample carries about 400,000 distinct CDR3 sequences, 16% of them seen once, and the ten largest clones take around a fifth. Sequenced input: PBMCs or a T cell subset sorted from them (not recorded which). The receptors originated from a man between 18 and 35 years old who had mild COVID-19 (a few samples of this study predate the infection). Cell type and time point are not known.

The V call is TRBV20-1, the J call TRBJ1-6; no definite D call. The CDR3 contains 13 residues. From germline, CDR1 is DFQATT and CDR2 SNEGSKA (reference sequence). The V end lost 3 bases, the J end lost 5 bases, and 8 bases lay between the germline ends. For the CDR3, the DNA is TGCAGTGCTAGGCCGCAGAATAATTCACCCCTCCACTTT. Amino acid sequence: CSARPQNNSPLHF.

This clonotype was seen a single time. The chain combines TRBV15 with TRBJ2-3, with D hard to call. V was shortened by 5 bases and J by 9 bases, with 12 bases between the two germline ends. The length of the CDR3 is 12 residues. Germline-derived CDR1 and CDR2 are LNHNV and YYDKDF (reference sequence). CDR3 nucleotides: TGTGCCACCAGCGGCGCCAGGATAACGCAGTATTTT. As protein: CATSGARITQYF.

CDR3 nucleotides: TGTGCCAGCAGCTCCCCCACCGAGCGGGCTACCAATGAGCAGTTCTTC. Protein: CASSSPTERATNEQFF. The V and J genes are TRBV11-2 and TRBJ2-1; weak D call: TRBD2 (6 bases). In germline, CDR1 is SGHAT, CDR2 FQNNGV. V was trimmed by 4 bases and J by 6 bases, leaving 19 bases between them. This CDR3 is built from 16 residues.

This rearrangement joins TRBV20-1 to TRBJ1-5; D is unclear. CDR3 length: 12 residues. V was shortened by 3 bases and J by 0 bases, with 3 bases between the two germline ends. The germline gives CDR1 DFQATT, CDR2 SNEGSKA (reference sequence). CDR3 DNA: TGCAGTGCTAGCAATAGCAATCAGCCCCAGCATTTT. This sequence encodes CSASNSNQPQHF.

The V gene is TRBV2, the J gene TRBJ1-3; 8 bases agree with TRBD1. Per germline, CDR1 SNHLY and CDR2 FYNNEI. The V gene end was trimmed by 2 bases and the J gene end by 4 bases; junction bases not matched to a gene: 1. The CDR3 is 14 residues long. CDR3 nucleotide sequence: TGTGCCAGCAGTGAACAGGGGGCCGGAAACACCATATATTTT. Its protein is CASSEQGAGNTIYF. The full variable domain, in which reference TRBV2 and TRBJ1-3 provide the parts outside the CDR3, is EPEVTQTPSHQVTQMGQEVILRCVPISNHLYFYWYRQILGQKVEFLVSFYNNEISEKSEIFDDQFSVERPDGSNFTLKIRSTKLEDSAMYFCASSEQGAGNTIYFGEGSWLTVV.

This clonotype was counted between two and nine times. CDR3 bases: TGTGCCAGCAGCCAAGATGACGGTCGGAACACTGAAGCTTTCTTT. This gives the protein CASSQDDGRNTEAFF. This rearrangement joins TRBV4-2 to TRBJ1-1; D ambiguous. The ends were cut back, 0 bases at V and 1 base at J, with 9 bases in the middle. Germline V gene sequence: CDR1 LGHNA, CDR2 YNFKEQ. The CDR3 runs 15 residues.

The V gene is TRBV29-1, the J gene TRBJ1-1; D is unresolved. The ends were cut back, 6 bases at V and 4 bases at J, with 18 bases in the middle. CDR1 SQVTM and CDR2 ANQGSEA come from the germline V gene. This CDR3 has 14 residues. CDR3 nucleotides: TGCAGCGTGGACCACCCTGGAGGCGCCACTGAAGCTTTCTTT. Translated: CSVDHPGGATEAFF. The variable domain in full, completed from reference TRBV29-1 and TRBJ1-1, reads SAVISQKPSRDICQRGTSLTIQCQVDSQVTMMFWYRQQPGQSLTLIATANQGSEATYESGFVIDKFPISRPNLTFSTLTVSNMSPEDSSIYLCSVDHPGGATEAFFGQGTRLTVV.

In this sample, this clonotype turned up a few times. The chain carries TRBV30 and TRBJ1-2; TRBD1 aligns across 7 bases. V lost 0 bases to trimming and J lost 4 bases; unmatched junction nucleotides: 8. The CDR3 has 15 residues. Germline loops: CDR1 GTSNPN, CDR2 SVGIG (reference sequence). The CDR3 is CAWSVEQGVFYGYTF. For the CDR3, the DNA is TGTGCCTGGAGTGTAGAGCAGGGGGTTTTCTATGGCTACACCTTC.

This chain joins TRBV6-5 and TRBJ2-5; 13 positions match TRBD2. This CDR3 has 16 amino acids. Germline loops: CDR1 MNHEY, CDR2 SVGAGI. Trimming took 6 bases from V and 2 from J; bases not matched to a gene: 6. DNA for the CDR3: TGTGCCAGCAGAATACTAGCGGGGGGGAATCAAGAGACCCAGTACTTC. Residues: CASRILAGGNQETQYF.

The table lists this clonotype with a count of one. The chain combines TRBV12-3 or TRBV12-4 with TRBJ2-7, with TRBD1 as a possible D gene (6 bases). The CDR3 covers 14 residues. V lost 5 bases, J lost 2 bases, and 13 bases lay in between. The CDR3, as DNA: TGTGCCAGCAGTCGGGACACCGAAGCCTACGAGCAGTACTTC. It is translated as CASSRDTEAYEQYF.

This clonotype came up a few times. The DNA of the CDR3 is TGTGCCAGCAGTTACCAGGGTTCAGATGACACCGGGGAGCTGTTTTTT. Protein sequence: CASSYQGSDDTGELFF. This rearrangement joins TRBV6-2 or TRBV6-3 to TRBJ2-2; D may be TRBD1 (5 bases). V was cut by 2 bases and J by 3 bases, with 13 bases left in between. The CDR3 runs to 16 residues. Germline CDR1 MNHEY, CDR2 SVGEGT.